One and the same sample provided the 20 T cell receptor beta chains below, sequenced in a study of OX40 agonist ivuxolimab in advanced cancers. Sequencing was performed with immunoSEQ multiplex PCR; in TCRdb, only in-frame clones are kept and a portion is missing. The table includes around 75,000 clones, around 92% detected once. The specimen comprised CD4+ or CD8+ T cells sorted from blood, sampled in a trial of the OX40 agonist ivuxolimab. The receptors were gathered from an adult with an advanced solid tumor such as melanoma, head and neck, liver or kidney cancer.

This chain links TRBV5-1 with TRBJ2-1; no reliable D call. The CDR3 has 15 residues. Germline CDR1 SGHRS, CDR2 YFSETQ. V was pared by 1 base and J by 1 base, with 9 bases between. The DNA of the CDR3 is TGCGCCAGCAGCTTGCGGATTTGGTCCTACAATGAGCAGTTCTTC. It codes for CASSLRIWSYNEQFF.

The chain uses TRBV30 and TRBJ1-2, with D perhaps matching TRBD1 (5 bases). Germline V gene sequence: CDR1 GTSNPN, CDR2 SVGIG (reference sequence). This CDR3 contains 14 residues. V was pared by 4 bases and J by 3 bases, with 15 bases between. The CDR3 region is CAWKSRATDYGYTF. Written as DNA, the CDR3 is TGTGCCTGGAAATCCAGGGCGACGGACTATGGCTACACCTTC.

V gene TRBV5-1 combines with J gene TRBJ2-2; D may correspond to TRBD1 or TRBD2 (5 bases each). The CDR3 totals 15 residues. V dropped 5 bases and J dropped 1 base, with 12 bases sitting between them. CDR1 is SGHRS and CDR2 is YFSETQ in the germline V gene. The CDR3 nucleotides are TGCGCCAGCAGATGGGGGACCGAGAACACCGGGGAGCTGTTTTTT. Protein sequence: CASRWGTENTGELFF.

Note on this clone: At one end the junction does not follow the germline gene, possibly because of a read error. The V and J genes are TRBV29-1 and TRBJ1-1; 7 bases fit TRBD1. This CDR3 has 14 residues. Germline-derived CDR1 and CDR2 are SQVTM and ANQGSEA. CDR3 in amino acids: CSVEGDSRTTETFF. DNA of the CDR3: TGCAGCGTTGAAGGGGACAGCCGAACGACTGAAACTTTCTTT.

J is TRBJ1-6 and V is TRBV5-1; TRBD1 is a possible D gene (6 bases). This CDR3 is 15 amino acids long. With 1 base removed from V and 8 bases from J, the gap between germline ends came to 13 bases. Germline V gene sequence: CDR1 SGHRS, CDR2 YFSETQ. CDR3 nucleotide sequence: TGCGCCAGCAGCTTGAGGGGGATGATGGATTCACCCCTCCACTTT. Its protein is CASSLRGMMDSPLHF.

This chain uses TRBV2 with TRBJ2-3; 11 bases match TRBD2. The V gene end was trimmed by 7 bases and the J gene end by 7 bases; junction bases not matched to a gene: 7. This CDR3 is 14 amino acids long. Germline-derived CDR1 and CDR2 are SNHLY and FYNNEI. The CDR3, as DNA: TGTGCCAGCAAAGTAGCGGGGGGGCGATATACGCAGTATTTT. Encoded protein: CASKVAGGRYTQYF.

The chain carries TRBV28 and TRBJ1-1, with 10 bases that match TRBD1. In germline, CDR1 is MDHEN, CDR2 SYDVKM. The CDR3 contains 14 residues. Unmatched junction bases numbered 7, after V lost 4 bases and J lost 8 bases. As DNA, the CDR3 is TGTGCCAGCAGTTGGGACAGGGGACAGCGGGAAGCTTTCTTT. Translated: CASSWDRGQREAFF.

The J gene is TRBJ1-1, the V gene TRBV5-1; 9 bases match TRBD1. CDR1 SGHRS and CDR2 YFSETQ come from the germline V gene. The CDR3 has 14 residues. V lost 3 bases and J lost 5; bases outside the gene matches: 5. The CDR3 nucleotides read TGCGCCAGCAGCTGGGGGGACAGGGAAACTGAAGCTTTCTTT. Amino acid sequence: CASSWGDRETEAFF. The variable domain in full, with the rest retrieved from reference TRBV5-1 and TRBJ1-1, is KAGVTQTPRYLIKTRGQQVTLSCSPISGHRSVSWYQQTPGQGLQFLFEYFSETQRNKGNFPGRFSGRQFSNSRSEMNVSTLELGDSALYLCASSWGDRETEAFFGQGTRLTVV.

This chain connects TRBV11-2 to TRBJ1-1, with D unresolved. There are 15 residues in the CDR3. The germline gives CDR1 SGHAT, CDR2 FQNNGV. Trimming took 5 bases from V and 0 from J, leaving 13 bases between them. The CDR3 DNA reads TGTGCCAGCAGCCAAGAGGTTCGGCTGAACACTGAAGCTTTCTTT. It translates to CASSQEVRLNTEAFF.

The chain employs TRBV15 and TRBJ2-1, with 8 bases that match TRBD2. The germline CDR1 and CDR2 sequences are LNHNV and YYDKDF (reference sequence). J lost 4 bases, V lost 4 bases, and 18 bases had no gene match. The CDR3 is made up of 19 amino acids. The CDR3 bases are TGTGCCACCAGCACCACCTCCCCCCGCGGGGGGCTTCAGTACAATGAGCAGTTCTTC. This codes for CATSTTSPRGGLQYNEQFF.

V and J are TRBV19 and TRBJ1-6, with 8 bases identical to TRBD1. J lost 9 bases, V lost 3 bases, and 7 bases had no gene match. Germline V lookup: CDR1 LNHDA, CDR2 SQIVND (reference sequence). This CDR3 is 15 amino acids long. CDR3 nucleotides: TGTGCCAGTAGTATCCAGGGGGCCACGAGTTCACCCCTCCACTTT. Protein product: CASSIQGATSSPLHF.

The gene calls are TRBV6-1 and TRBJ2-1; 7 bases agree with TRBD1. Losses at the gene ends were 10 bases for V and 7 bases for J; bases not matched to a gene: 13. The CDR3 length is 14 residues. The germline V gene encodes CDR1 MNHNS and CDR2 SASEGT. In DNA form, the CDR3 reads TGTGCCACGACCCCGGACAGGCTATGGAATGAGCAGTTCTTC. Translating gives CATTPDRLWNEQFF.

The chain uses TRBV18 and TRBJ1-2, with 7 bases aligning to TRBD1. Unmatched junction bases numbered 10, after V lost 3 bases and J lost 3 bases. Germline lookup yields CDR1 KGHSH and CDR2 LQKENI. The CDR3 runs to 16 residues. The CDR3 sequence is CASSPLRGLDDYGYTF. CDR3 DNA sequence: TGTGCCAGCTCACCCCTAAGGGGGCTGGATGACTATGGCTACACCTTC.

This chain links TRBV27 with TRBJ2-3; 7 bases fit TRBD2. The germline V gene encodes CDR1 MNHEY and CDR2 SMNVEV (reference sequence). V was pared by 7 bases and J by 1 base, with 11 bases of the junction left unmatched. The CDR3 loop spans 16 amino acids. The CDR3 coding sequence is TGTGCCAGCACTAATAACGGAGGGAGGGGCACAGATACGCAGTATTTT. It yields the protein CASTNNGGRGTDTQYF.

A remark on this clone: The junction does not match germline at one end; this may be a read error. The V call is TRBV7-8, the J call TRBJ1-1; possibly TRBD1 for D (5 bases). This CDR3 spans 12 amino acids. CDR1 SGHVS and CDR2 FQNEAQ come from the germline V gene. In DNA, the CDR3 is TGTGCCAGCAGCTCCTGGGGCCTCGACCAGACCTTT. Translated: CASSSWGLDQTF. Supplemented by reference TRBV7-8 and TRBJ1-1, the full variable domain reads GAGVSQSPRYKVAKRGQDVALRCDPISGHVSLFWYQQALGQGPEFLTYFQNEAQLDKSGLPSDRFFAERPEGSVSTLKIQRTQQEDSAVYLCASSSWGLDQTFGQGTRLTVV.

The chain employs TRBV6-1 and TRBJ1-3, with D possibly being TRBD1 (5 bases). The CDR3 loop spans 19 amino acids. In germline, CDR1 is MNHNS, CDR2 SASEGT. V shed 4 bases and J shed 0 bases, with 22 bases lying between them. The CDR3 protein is CASSVGFPVGTVSGNTIYF. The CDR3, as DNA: TGTGCCAGCAGTGTCGGCTTCCCCGTCGGGACTGTCTCTGGAAACACCATATATTTT.

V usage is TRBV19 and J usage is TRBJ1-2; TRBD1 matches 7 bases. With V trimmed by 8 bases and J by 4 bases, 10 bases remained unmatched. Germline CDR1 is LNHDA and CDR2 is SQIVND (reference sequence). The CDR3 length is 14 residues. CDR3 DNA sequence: TGTGCCAGTCGTAGTGGCAGGGACAGCTATGGCTACACCTTC. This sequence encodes CASRSGRDSYGYTF.

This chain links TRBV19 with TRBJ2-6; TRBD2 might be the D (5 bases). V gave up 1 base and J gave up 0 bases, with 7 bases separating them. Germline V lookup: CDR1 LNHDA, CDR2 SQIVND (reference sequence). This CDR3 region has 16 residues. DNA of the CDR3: TGTGCCAGTAGTATAGGGACTGGCTCTGGGGCCAACGTCCTGACTTTC. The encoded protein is CASSIGTGSGANVLTF.

The chain's CDR3 is CASSEDRVSYGYTF. In DNA, the CDR3 is TGTGCCAGCAGTGAAGACAGGGTTAGCTATGGCTACACCTTC. The V gene is TRBV2, the J gene TRBJ1-2; TRBD1 might be the D (6 bases). Trimming took off 1 base at V and 4 bases at J, with 10 bases between the two ends. Germline V CDR1 and CDR2: SNHLY, FYNNEI. The CDR3 contains 14 residues. Together with reference TRBV2 and TRBJ1-2, the CDR3 gives the full variable domain: EPEVTQTPSHQVTQMGQEVILRCVPISNHLYFYWYRQILGQKVEFLVSFYNNEISEKSEIFDDQFSVERPDGSNFTLKIRSTKLEDSAMYFCASSEDRVSYGYTFGSGTRLTVV.

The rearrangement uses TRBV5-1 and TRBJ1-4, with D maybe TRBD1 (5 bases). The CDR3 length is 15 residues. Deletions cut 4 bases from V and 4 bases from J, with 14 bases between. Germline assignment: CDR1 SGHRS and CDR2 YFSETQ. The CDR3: CASSPGDRSNEKLFF. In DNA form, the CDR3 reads TGCGCCAGCAGCCCCGGTGACAGAAGTAATGAAAAACTGTTTTTT.